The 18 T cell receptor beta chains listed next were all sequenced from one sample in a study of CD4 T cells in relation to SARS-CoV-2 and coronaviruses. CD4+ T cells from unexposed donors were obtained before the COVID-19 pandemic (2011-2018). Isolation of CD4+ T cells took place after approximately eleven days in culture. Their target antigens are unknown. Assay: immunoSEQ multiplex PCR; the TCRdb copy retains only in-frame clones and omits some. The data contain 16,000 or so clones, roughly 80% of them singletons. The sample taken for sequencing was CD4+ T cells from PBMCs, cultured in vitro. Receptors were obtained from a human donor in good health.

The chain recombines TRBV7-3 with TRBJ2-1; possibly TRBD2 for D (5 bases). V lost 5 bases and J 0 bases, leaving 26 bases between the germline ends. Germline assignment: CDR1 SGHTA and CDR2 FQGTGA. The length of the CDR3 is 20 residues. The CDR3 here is CASSPPGSPPPPSSYNEQFF. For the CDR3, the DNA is TGTGCCAGCAGCCCACCGGGGAGTCCCCCCCCACCGAGCTCCTACAATGAGCAGTTCTTC.

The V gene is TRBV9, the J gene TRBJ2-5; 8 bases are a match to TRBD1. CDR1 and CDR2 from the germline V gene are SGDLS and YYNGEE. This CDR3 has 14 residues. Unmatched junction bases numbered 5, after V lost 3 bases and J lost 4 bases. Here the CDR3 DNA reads TGTGCCAGCAGCGGACTAGGGACAGGAGAGACCCAGTACTTC. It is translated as CASSGLGTGETQYF.

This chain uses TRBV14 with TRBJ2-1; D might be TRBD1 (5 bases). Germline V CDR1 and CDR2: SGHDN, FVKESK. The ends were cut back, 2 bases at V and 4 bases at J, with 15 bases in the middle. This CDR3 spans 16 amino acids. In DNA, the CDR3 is TGTGCCAGCAGCCAAACCCCCAGACAGTTGTACAATGAGCAGTTCTTC. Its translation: CASSQTPRQLYNEQFF.

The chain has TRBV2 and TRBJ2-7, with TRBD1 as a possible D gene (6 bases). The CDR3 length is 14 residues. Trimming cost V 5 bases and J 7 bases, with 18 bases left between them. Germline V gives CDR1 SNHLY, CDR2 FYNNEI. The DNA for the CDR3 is TGTGCCAGCAGTTACAGGGATTCCACGGGAGAGCAGTACTTC. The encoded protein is CASSYRDSTGEQYF. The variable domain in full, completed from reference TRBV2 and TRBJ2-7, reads EPEVTQTPSHQVTQMGQEVILRCVPISNHLYFYWYRQILGQKVEFLVSFYNNEISEKSEIFDDQFSVERPDGSNFTLKIRSTKLEDSAMYFCASSYRDSTGEQYFGPGTRLTVT.

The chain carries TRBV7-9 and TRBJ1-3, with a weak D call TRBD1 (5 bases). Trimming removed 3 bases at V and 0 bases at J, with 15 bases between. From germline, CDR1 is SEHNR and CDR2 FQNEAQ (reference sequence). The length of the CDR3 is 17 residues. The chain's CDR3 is CASSFGGGGLSGNTIYF. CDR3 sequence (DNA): TGTGCCAGCAGCTTTGGAGGTGGGGGACTCTCTGGAAACACCATATATTTT.

The CDR3 spells CASSLPTVVGTEAFF. CDR3 DNA sequence: TGTGCCAGCAGCTTGCCGACCGTGGTTGGGACTGAAGCTTTCTTT. The gene calls are TRBV5-6 and TRBJ1-1; no reliable D call. V lost 1 base and J 5 bases, leaving 15 bases between the germline ends. The CDR3 is 15 amino acids. Germline V gene lookup returns CDR1 SGHDT and CDR2 YYEEEE.

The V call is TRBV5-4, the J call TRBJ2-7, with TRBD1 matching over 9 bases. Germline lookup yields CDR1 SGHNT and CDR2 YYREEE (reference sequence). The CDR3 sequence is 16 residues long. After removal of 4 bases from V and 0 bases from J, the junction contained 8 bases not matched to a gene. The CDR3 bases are TGTGCCAGCAGCCCACTCCGGGACAGGGACTCCTACGAGCAGTACTTC. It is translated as CASSPLRDRDSYEQYF.

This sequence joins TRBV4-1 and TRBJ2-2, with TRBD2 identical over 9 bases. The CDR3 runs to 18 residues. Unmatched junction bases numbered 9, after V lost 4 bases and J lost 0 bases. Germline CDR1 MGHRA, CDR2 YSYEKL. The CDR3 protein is CASSPPTGLATNTGELFF. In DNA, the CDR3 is TGCGCCAGCAGCCCCCCAACCGGACTAGCGACGAACACCGGGGAGCTGTTTTTT.

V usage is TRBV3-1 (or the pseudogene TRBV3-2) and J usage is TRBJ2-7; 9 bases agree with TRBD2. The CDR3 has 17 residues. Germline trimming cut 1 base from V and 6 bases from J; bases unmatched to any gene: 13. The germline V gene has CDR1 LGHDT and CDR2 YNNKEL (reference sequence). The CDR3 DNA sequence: TGTGCCAGCAGCCAAGGGAATGCGGGAGGGGGGGCCTCCGAGCAGTACTTC. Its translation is CASSQGNAGGGASEQYF.

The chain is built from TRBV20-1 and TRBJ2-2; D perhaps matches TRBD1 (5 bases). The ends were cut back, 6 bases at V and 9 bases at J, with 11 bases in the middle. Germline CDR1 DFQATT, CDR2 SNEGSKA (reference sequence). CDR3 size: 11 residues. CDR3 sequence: CSAGASRELFF. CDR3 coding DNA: TGCAGTGCAGGGGCCAGTAGGGAGCTGTTTTTT.

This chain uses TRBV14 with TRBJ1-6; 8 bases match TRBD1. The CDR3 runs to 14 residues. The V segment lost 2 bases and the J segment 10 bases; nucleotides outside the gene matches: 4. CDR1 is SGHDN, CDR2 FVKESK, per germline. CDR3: CASSQSGGVSPLHF. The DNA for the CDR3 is TGTGCCAGCAGCCAATCAGGGGGCGTCTCACCCCTCCACTTT.

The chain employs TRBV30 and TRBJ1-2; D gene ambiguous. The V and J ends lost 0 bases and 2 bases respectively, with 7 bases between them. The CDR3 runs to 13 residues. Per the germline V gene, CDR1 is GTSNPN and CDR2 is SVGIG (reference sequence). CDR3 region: CAWSVRQNYGYTF. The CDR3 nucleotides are TGTGCCTGGAGTGTTCGTCAGAACTATGGCTACACCTTC.

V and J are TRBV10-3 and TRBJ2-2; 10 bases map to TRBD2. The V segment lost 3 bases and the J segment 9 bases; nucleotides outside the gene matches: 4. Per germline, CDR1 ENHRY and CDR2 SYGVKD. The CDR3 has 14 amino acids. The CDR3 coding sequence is TGTGCCATCAGTGATCTAGCGGGAGTCCGGGAGCTGTTTTTT. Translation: CAISDLAGVRELFF.

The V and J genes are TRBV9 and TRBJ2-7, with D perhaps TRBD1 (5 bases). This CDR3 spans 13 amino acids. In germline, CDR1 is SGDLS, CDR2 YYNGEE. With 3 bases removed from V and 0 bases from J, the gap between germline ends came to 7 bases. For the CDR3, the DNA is TGTGCCAGCAGCGGACAGAACTCCTACGAGCAGTACTTC. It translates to CASSGQNSYEQYF.

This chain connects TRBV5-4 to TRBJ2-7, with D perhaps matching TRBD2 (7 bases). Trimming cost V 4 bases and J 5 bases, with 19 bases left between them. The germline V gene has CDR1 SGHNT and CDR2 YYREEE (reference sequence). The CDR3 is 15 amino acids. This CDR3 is CASSPQQGRADEQYF. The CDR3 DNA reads TGTGCCAGCAGCCCCCAGCAGGGGAGGGCGGACGAGCAGTACTTC.

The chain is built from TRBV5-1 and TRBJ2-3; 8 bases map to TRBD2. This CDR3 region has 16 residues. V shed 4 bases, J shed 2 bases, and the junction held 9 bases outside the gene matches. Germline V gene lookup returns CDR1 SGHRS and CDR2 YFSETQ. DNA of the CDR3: TGCGCCAGCAGCCCCCGGGGGGGAGGCCACACAGATACGCAGTATTTT. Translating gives CASSPRGGGHTDTQYF.

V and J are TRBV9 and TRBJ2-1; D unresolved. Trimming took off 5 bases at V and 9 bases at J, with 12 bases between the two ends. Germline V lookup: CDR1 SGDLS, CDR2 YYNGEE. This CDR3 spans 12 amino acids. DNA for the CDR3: TGTGCCAGCAGTCACCCACGGTTTGAGCAGTTCTTC. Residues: CASSHPRFEQFF.

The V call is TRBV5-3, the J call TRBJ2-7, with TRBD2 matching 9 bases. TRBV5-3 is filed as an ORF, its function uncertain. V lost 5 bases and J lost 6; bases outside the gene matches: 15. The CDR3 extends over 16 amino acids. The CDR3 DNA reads TGTGCCAGAAGTTTTTCCTCTGGGCGGGAGGGCCTCGAGCAGTACTTC. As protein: CARSFSSGREGLEQYF.